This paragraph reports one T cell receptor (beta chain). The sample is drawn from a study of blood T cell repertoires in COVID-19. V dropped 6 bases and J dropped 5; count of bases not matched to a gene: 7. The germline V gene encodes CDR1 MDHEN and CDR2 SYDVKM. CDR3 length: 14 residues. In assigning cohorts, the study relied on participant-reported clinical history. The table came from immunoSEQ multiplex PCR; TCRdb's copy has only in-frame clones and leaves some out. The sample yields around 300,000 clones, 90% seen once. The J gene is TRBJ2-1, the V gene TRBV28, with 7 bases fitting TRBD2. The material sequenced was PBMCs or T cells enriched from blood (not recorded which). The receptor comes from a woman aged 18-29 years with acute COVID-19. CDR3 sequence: CASRAGTTNNEQFF. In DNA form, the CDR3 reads TGTGCCAGCAGGGCCGGGACTACTAACAATGAGCAGTTCTTC.